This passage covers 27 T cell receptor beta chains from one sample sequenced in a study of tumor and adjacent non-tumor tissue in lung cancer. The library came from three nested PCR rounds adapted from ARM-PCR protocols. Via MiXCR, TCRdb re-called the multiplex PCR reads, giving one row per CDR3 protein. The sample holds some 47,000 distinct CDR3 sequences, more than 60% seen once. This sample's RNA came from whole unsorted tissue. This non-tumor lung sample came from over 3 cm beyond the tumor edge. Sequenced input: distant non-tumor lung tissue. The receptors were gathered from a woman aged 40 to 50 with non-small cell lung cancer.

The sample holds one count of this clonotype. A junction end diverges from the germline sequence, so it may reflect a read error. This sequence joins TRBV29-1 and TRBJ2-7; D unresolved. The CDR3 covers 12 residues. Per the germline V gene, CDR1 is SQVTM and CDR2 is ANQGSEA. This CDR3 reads CSAKGYSYKQYF. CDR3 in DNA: TGCAGCGCGAAAGGGTACTCCTACAAGCAGTACTTC.

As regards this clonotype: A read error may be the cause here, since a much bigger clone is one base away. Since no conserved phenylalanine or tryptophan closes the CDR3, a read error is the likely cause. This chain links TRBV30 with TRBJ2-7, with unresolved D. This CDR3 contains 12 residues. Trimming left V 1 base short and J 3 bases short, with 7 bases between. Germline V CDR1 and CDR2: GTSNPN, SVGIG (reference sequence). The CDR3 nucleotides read TGTGCCTGGAGTGAGACCGGCTACGAGCAGTACTTA. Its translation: CAWSETGYEQYL.

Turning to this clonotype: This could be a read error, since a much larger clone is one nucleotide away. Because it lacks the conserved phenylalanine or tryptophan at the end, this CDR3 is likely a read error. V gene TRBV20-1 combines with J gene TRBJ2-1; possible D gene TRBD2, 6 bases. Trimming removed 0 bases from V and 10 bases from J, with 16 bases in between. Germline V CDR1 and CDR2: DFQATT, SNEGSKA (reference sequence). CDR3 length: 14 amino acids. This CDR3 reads CSARDLGGVWEQFL. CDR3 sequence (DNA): TGCAGTGCTAGAGATCTGGGGGGAGTGTGGGAGCAGTTCTTA.

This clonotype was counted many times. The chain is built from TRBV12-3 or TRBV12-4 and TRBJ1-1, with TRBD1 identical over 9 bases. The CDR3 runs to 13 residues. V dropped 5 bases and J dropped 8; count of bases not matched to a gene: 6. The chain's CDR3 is CASSPTGTGEAFF. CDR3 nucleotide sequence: TGTGCCAGCAGTCCTACCGGGACAGGGGAAGCTTTCTTT.

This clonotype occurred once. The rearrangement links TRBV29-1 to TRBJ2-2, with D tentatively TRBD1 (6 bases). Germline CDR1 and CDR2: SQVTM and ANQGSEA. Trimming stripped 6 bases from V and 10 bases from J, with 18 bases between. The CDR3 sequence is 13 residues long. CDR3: CSVRPGATPELFF. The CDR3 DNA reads TGCAGCGTCCGGCCAGGGGCAACACCGGAGCTGTTTTTT.

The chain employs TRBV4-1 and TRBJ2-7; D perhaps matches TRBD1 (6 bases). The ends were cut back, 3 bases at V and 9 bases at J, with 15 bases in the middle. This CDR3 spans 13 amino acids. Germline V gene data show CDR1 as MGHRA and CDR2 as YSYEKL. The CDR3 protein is CASSQHTGTMQYF. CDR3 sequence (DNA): TGCGCCAGCAGCCAGCACACCGGGACAATGCAGTACTTC.

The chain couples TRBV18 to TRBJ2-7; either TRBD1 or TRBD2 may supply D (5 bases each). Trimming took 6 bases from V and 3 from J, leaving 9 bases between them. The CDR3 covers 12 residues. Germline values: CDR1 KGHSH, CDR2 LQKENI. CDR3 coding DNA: TGTGCCAGCTCCTCAGGGAGCTACGAGCAGTACTTC. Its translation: CASSSGSYEQYF.

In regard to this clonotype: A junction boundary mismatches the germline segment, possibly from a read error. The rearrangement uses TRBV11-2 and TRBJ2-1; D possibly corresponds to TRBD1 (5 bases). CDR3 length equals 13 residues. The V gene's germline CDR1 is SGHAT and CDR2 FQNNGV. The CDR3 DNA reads TGTGCCAGCAGCTTAGGGGGCGCAAGCGAGCAATTCTTC. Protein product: CASSLGGASEQFF.

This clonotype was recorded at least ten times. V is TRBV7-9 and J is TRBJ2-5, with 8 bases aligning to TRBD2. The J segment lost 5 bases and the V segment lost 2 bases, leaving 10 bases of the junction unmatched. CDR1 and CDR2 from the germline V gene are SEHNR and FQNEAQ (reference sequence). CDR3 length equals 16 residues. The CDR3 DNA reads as TGTGCCAGCAGCTTATCCAGCGGGGGCTTGGGTGAGACCCAGTACTTC. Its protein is CASSLSSGGLGETQYF.

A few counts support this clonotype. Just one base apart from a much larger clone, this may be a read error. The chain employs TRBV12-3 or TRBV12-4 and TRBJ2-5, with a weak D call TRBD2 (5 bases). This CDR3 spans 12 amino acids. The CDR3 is CASRYRGETQCF. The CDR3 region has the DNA TGTGCCAGCAGGTACCGTGGGGAGACCCAGTGCTTC.

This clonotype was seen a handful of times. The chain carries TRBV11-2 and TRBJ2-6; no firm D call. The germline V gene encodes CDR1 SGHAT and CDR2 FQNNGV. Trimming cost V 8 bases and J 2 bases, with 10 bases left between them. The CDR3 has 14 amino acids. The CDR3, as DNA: TGTGCCAGCTGCCGAACAGCTGGGGCCAACGTCCTGACTTTC. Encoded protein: CASCRTAGANVLTF.

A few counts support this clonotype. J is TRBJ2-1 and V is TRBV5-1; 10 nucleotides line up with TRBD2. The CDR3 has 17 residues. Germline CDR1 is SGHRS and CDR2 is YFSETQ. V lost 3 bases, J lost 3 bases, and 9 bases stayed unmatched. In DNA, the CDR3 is TGCGCCAGCAGCTGGGCTAGCGGGAGCCCGAACTACAATGAGCAGTTCTTC. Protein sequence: CASSWASGSPNYNEQFF.

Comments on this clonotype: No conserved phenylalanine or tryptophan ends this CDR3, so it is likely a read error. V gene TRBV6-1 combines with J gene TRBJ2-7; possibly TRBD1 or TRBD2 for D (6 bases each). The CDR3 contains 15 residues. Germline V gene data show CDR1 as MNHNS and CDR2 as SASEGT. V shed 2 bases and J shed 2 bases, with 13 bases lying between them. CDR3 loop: CASSERETGTYEQYL. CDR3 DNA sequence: TGTGCCAGCAGTGAACGGGAGACAGGAACCTACGAGCAGTACTTA.

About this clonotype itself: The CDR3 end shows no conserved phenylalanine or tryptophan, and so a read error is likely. The CDR3 DNA reads as TGTGCCTGGAGTCTTGGGGCCAGGGGGTTATACACTGAGCAGTTCTTA. Translating it yields CAWSLGARGLYTEQFL. This chain joins TRBV30 and TRBJ2-1, with 7 bases lining up with TRBD1. The V gene's germline CDR1 is GTSNPN and CDR2 SVGIG (reference sequence). The CDR3 runs 16 residues.

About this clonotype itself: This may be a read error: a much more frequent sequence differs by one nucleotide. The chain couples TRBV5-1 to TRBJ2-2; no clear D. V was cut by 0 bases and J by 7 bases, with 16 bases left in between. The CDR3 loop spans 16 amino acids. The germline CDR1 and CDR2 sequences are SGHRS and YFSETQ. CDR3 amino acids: CASSLVIGVDVGELFF. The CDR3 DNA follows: TGCGCCAGCAGCTTGGTGATCGGAGTTGATGTCGGGGAGCTGTTTTTT.

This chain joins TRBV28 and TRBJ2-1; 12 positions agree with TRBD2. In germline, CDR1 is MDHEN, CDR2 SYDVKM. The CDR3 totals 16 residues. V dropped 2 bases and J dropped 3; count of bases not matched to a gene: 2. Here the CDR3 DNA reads TGTGCCAGCAGTTTAACGACTAGCGGGAGCTACAATGAGCAGTTCTTC. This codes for CASSLTTSGSYNEQFF.

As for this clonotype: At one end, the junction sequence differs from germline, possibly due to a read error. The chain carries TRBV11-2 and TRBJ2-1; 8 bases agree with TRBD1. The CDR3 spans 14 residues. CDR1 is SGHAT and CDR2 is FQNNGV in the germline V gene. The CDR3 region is CASSLRTGYDEQFF. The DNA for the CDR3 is TGTGCTAGCAGCCTGCGGACAGGGTACGATGAGCAGTTCTTC.

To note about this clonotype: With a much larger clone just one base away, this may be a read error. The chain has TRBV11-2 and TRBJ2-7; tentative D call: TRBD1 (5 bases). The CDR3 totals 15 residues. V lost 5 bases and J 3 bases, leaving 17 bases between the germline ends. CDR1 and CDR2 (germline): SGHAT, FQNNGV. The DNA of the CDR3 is TGTGCCAGCAGCCCTAACTCCCAGGGTGGCTACGAGCAGTACTTC. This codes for CASSPNSQGGYEQYF.

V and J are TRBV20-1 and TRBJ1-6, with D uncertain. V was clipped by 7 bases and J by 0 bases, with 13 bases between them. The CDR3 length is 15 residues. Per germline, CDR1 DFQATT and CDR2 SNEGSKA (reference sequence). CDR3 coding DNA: TGCAGTGAACAGAAAGTCGCCTCCTATAATTCACCCCTCCACTTT. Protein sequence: CSEQKVASYNSPLHF.

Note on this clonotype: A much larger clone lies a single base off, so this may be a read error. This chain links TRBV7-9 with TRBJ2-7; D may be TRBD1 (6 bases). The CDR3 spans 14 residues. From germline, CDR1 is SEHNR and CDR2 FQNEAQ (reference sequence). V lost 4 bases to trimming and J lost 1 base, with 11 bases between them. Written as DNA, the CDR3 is TGTGCCAGCAGCTGGGGACATCCTTCCTACGAGCAGTACTTC. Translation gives CASSWGHPSYEQYF.

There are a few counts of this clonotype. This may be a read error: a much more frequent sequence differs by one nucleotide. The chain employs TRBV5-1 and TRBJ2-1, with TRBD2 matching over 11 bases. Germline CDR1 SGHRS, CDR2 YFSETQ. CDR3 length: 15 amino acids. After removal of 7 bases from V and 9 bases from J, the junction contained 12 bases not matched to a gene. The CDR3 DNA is TGCGCCAGCGCTTCCCTAGCGGGAGGACCCATTGAGCAGTTCTTC. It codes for CASASLAGGPIEQFF.

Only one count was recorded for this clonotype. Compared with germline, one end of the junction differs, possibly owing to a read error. The CDR3 sequence: CARSEIAGGNYNEQFF. CDR3 bases: TGTGCCCGCAGTGAAATAGCGGGAGGGAACTACAATGAGCAGTTCTTC. The V gene is TRBV6-1, the J gene TRBJ2-1; TRBD2 matches at 11 bases. Germline V gene lookup returns CDR1 MNHNS and CDR2 SASEGT. The CDR3 runs 16 residues.

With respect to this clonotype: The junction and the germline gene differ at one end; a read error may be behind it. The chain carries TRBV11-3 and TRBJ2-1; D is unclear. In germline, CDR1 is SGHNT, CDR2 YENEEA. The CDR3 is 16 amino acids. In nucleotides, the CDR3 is TGTGCAAGCATCCCAAGACCCAGGAGCTCCTACAATGTGCAGTTCTTC. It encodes CASIPRPRSSYNVQFF.

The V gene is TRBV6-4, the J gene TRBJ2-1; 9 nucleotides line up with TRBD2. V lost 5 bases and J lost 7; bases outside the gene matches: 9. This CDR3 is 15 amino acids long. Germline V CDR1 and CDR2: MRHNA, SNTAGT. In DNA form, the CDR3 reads TGTGCCAGCAGTAACGAGGCGGGAGGGTTTAATGAGCAGTTCTTC. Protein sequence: CASSNEAGGFNEQFF.

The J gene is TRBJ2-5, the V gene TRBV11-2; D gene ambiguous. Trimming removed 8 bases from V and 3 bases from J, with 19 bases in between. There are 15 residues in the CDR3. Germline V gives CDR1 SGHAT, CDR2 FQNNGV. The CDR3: CASRSSNGKEETQYF. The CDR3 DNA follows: TGTGCCAGCCGCTCATCAAACGGAAAGGAAGAGACCCAGTACTTC.

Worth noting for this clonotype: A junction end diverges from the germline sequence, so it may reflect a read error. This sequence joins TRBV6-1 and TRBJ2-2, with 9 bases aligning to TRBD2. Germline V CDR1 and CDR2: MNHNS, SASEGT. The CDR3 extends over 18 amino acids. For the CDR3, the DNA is TGTGCCAGCAGTGAACTGTTTGTGGCGGGGGGGCCTACAGGGGAGCCGTTTTTT. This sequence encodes CASSELFVAGGPTGEPFF.

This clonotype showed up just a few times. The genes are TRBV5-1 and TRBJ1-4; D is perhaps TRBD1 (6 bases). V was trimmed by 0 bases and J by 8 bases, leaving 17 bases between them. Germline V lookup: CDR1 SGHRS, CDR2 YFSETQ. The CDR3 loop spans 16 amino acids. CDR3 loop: CASSLEGGGIAEKLFF. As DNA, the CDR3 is TGCGCCAGCAGCTTGGAAGGGGGGGGGATCGCCGAAAAACTGTTTTTT.